This T cell receptor (beta chain) was sequenced in a study of control samples from healthy donors and cancer patients. Libraries were prepared by immunoSEQ multiplex PCR; TCRdb keeps only in-frame clonotypes and omits some of them. The repertoire holds some 100,000 clones, with more than 85% as singletons. Germline CDR1 is LNHDA and CDR2 is SQIVND (reference sequence). The CDR3 contains 14 residues. The ends were cut back, 5 bases at V and 5 bases at J, with 15 bases in the middle. This TCR came from a man between 18 and 35 years old in good health. The chain carries TRBV19 and TRBJ1-2; D gene uncertain. What was sequenced was blood. The CDR3 DNA follows: TGTGCCAGTAGTGGGTTAGGAGGGTTTTATGGCTACACCTTC. This gives the protein CASSGLGGFYGYTF.